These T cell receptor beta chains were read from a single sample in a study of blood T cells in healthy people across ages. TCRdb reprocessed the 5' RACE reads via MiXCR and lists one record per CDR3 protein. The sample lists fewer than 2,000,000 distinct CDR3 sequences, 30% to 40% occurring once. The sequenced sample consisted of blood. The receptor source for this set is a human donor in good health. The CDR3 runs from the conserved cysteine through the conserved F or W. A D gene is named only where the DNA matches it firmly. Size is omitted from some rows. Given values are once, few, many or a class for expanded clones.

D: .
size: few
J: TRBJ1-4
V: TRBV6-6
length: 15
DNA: TGTGCCAGCAGTTCTCGTGGGGGTACGGGAGAAAAACTGTTTTTT
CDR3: CASSSRGGTGEKLFF

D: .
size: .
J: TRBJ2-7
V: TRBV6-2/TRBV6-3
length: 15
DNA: TGTGCCAGCAGTTTTCCCTGGGCGGCGGTATACGAGCAGTACTTC
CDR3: CASSFPWAAVYEQYF

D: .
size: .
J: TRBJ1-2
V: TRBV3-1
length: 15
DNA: TGTGCCAGCAGCTTCGGACAGACGCAAACCTATGGCTACACCTTC
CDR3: CASSFGQTQTYGYTF

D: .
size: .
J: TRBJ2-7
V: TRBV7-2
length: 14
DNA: TGTGCCAGCAGTCGCCGGGTTCCTTCCTACGAGCAGTACTTC
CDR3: CASSRRVPSYEQYF

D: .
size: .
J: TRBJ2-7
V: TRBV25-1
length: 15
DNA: TGTGCCAGCAGTGGTACACGGGGGACCACCTACGAGCAGTACTTC
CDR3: CASSGTRGTTYEQYF

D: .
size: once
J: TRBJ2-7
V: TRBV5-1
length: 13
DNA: TGCGCCAGCAGCCGCTCCCAGGACCACGAGCAGTACTTC
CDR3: CASSRSQDHEQYF

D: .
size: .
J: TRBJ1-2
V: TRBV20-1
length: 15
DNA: TGCAGTGCTAGAGATCTTGACCGGTCTCCGTATGGCTACACCTTC
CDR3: CSARDLDRSPYGYTF

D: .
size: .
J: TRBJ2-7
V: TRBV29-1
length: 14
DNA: TGCAGCGCTAGACAGGCTTTCTCCTCCTACGAGCAGTACTTC
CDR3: CSARQAFSSYEQYF

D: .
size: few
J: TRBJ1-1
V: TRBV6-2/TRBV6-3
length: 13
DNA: TGTGCCAGCAGTTACGTGGTGGAAACTGAAGCTTTCTTT
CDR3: CASSYVVETEAFF

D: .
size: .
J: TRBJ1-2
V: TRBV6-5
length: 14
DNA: TGTGCCAGCGGCGCATTCGGACGGGCTTATGGCTACACCTTC
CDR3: CASGAFGRAYGYTF

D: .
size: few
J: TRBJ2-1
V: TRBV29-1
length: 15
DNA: TGCAGCGTTGCCGGGACGATGATCCCCTACAATGAGCAGTTCTTC
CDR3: CSVAGTMIPYNEQFF

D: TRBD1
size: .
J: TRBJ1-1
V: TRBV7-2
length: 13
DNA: TGTGCCAGCAGCTGGAATCCGGGACAGGGGTTTTTCTTT
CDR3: CASSWNPGQGFFF

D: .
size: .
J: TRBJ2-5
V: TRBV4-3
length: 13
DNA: TGCGCCAGCAGCCAAGATGACAGAGAGACCCAGTACTTC
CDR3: CASSQDDRETQYF

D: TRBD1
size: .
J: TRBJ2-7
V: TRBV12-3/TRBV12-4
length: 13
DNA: TGTGCCAGCAGTTTAGCAATAGACAGGGAAGCGTACTTC
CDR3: CASSLAIDREAYF

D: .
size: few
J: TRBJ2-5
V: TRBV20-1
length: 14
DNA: TGCAGTGCTAAGAGAGGTCAGATCACTGGGACCCAGTACTTC
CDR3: CSAKRGQITGTQYF

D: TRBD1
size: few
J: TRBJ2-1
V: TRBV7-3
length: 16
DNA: TGTGCCAGCAGCTCGACAGGGAAAAGCTCCTACAATGAGCAGTTCTTC
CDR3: CASSSTGKSSYNEQFF

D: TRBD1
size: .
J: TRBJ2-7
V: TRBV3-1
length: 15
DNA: TGTGCCAGCAGCCGTCCCGGGACAGGGGGCCGCGAGCAGTACTTC
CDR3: CASSRPGTGGREQYF

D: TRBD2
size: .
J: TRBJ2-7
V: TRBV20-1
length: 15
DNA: TGCAGTGCTGGCGATAGCGGGAGCTCCTACAATGAGCAGTACTTC
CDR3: CSAGDSGSSYNEQYF

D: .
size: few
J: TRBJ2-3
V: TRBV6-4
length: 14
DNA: TGTGCCAGCGCGGAATCGTTTAGCACAGATACGCAGTATTTT
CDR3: CASAESFSTDTQYF

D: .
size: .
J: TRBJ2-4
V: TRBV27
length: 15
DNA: TGTACCAGCAGTTTAGTAGGCGGGCCAAGAGGAGAGCAGTACTTC
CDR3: CTSSLVGGPRGEQYF

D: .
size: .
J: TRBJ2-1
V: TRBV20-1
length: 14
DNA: TGCAGTGCTAGAAATAGAATGGGTTACAATGAGCAGTTCTTC
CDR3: CSARNRMGYNEQFF

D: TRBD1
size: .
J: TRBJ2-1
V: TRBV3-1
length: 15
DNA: TGTGCCAGCAGCCAGGGACAGCCGGGATTGGATGAGCAGTTCTTC
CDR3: CASSQGQPGLDEQFF

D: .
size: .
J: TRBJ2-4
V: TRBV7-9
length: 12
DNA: TGTGCCAGCAGCTCTGGGGAATACATTCAGTACTTC
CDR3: CASSSGEYIQYF

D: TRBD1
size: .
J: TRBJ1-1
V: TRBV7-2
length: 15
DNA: TGTGCCAGCAGCTTAGTCGGACAGGAGAACACTGAAGCTTTCTTT
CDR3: CASSLVGQENTEAFF

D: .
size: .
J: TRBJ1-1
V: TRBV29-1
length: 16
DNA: TGCAGCGTCCAACCCTCCCCCGGGGTAAGGAACACTGAAGCTTTCTTT
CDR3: CSVQPSPGVRNTEAFF

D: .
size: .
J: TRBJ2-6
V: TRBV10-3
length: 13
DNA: TGTGCCATCGGGGGTGGTGGGGCCAACGTCCCGACTTTC
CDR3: CAIGGGGANVPTF

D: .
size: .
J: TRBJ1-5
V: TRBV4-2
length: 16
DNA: TGTGCCAGCAGCCAAGGGGGAGGCAGGGAGGGTGAGCCCCAGCATTTT
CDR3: CASSQGGGREGEPQHF

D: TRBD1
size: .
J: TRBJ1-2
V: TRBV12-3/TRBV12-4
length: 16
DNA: TGTGCCAGCGCTCGAGCGGGACAGGGGTTCGAGGATGGCTACACCTTC
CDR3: CASARAGQGFEDGYTF

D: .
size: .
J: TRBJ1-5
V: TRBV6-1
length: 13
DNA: TGTGCCAGCAGTGATATAGGGGCCTCGCCCCAGCATTTT
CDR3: CASSDIGASPQHF

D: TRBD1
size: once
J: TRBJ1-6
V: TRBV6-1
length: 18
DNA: TGTGCCAGCACCCCGGGACAGGGGCGTGGAACCTATAATTCACCCCTCCACTTT
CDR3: CASTPGQGRGTYNSPLHF

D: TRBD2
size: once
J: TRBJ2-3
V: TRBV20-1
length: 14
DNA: TGCAGTGCCAAGCGGGGAGGGAGCATAGATACGCAGTATTTT
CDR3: CSAKRGGSIDTQYF

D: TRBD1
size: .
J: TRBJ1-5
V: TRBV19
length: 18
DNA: TGTGCCAGTAGTATAGATCCGACAGGGTCCCTAATCAATCAGCCCCAGCATTTT
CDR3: CASSIDPTGSLINQPQHF

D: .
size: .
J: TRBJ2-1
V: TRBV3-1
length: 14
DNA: TGTGCCAGCAGCCAACGGACAGTTCACTACGAGCAGTTCTTC
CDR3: CASSQRTVHYEQFF

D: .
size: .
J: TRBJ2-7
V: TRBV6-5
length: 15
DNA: TGTGCCAGCAAAAAGACCCAGGGGCGCTCCTACGAGCAGTACTTC
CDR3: CASKKTQGRSYEQYF

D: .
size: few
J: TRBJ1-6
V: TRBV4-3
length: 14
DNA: TGCGCCAGCAGCCAAGATATAACAAATTCACCCCTCCACTTT
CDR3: CASSQDITNSPLHF

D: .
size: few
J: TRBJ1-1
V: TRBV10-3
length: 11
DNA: TGTGCCATCAGGACGGGAACTGAAGCTTTCTTT
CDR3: CAIRTGTEAFF

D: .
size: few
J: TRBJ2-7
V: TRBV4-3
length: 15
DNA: TGCGCCAGCAGCCAAGCGGCGCAGGGCACCTACGAGCAGTACTTC
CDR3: CASSQAAQGTYEQYF

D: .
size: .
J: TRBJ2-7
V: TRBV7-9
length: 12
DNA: TGTGCCAGCAGCCTGGGACATGTCGAGCAGTACTTC
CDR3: CASSLGHVEQYF

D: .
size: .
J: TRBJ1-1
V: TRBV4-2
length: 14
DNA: TGTGCCAGCAGCCTTATTGAGTGGGGCACTGAAGCTTTCTTT
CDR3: CASSLIEWGTEAFF

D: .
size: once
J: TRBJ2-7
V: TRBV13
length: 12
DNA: TGTGCCAGCAGCCGGGAGCATTACGAGCAGTACTTC
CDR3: CASSREHYEQYF

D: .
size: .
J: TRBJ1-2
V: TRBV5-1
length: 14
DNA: TGCGCCAGCAGCTTGAGCGGACCTAGCTATGGCTACACCTTC
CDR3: CASSLSGPSYGYTF

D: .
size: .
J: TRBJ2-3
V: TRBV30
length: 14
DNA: TGTGCCTGGAGCTTATTGGTAGGCACAGATACGCAGTATTTT
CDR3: CAWSLLVGTDTQYF

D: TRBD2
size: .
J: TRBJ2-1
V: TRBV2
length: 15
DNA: TGTGCCAGCAATATTGGGACTATCCCCTCTAATGAGCAGTTCTTC
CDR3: CASNIGTIPSNEQFF

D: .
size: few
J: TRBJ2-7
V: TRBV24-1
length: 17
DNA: TGTGCCACCAGTGGGGGACCAGATAAAGGGAGAGCTCCGGAGCAGTACTTC
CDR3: CATSGGPDKGRAPEQYF

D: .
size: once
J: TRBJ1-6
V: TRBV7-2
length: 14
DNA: TGTGCCAGCAGCTCCCTCGATAGCGGTTCACCCCTCCACTTT
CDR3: CASSSLDSGSPLHF

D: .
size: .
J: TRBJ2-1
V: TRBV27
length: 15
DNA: TGTGCCAGCAGGGCTAAATTGACGTATGGCAATGAGCAGTTCTTC
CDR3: CASRAKLTYGNEQFF

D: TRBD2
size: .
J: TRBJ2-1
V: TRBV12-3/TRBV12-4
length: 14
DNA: TGTGCCAGCAGGGCAGAAGGACTAGCGGGGCTTGAGTTCTTC
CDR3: CASRAEGLAGLEFF

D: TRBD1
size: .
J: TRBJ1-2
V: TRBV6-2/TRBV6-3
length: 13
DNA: TGTGCCAGCAGTCGCGACAGGGAGGATGGCTACACCTTC
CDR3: CASSRDREDGYTF